This is a list of T cell receptor beta chains from one sample in a study of response to subunit inactivated influenza vaccine. Each CDR3 protein gets one entry after TCRdb re-called the RT-PCR reads with MiXCR. The sample lists fewer than 400,000 distinct CDR3 sequences; just over 20% were seen once. The sequenced sample was PBMCs from blood, obtained less than 22 months after vaccination. These receptors were obtained from a man aged 45 to 70 who received an inactivated influenza vaccine. Each CDR3 is given with its conserved first and last residue. D genes are given only for firm matches. Rows may omit the clone size; those that give it use once, few, many or a size class.

CDR3 protein | CDR3 DNA | clone size | J gene | D gene | V gene
CASSLDGRGRWELFF | TGTGCCAGCAGCTTAGACGGCAGGGGAAGGTGGGAGCTGTTTTTT | NA | TRBJ2-2 | NA | TRBV7-2
CSAREAQGKVTAFF | TGCAGTGCTAGAGAGGCCCAGGGTAAGGTCACGGCTTTCTTT | NA | TRBJ1-1 | NA | TRBV20-1
CASSSSTTGFGTEAFF | TGCGCCAGCAGCTCCTCAACGACAGGGTTCGGCACTGAAGCTTTCTTT | NA | TRBJ1-1 | TRBD1 | TRBV5-1
CASSPPERGAGYTF | TGTGCCAGCTCACCACCGGAAAGGGGCGCTGGCTACACCTTC | NA | TRBJ1-2 | NA | TRBV18
CATSLLRDTEAFF | TGTGCCACCAGCCTCCTTAGGGACACTGAAGCTTTCTTT | NA | TRBJ1-1 | NA | TRBV15
CASRRSGLLYEQYF | TGTGCCAGCAGACGGAGTGGGCTGCTCTACGAGCAGTACTTC | many | TRBJ2-7 | NA | TRBV2
CASSQGVIQGAYEQYF | TGCGCCAGCAGCCAAGGAGTAATCCAGGGAGCCTACGAGCAGTACTTC | NA | TRBJ2-7 | NA | TRBV4-1
CASSLDPGQELYGYTF | TGTGCCAGCTCGCTAGACCCAGGACAGGAGCTCTATGGCTACACCTTC | NA | TRBJ1-2 | TRBD1 | TRBV18
CASRSGQGLQPQHF | TGTGCCAGCAGAAGCGGACAGGGCCTTCAGCCCCAGCATTTT | few | TRBJ1-5 | TRBD1 | TRBV6-2/TRBV6-3
CASSSLTTGAEAFF | TGTGCCAGCAGCTCGCTAACGACGGGGGCTGAAGCTTTCTTT | few | TRBJ1-1 | NA | TRBV5-4
CASSYLRGSEAFF | TGTGCCAGCAGTTACCTAAGGGGTTCTGAAGCTTTCTTT | NA | TRBJ1-1 | NA | TRBV6-2/TRBV6-3
CASSLVLRGPNNEQFF | TGTGCCAGCAGCTTAGTCTTGAGGGGGCCAAACAATGAGCAGTTCTTC | NA | TRBJ2-1 | TRBD1 | TRBV7-6
CASSTHYTRDRGEKLFF | TGTGCCAGCAGCACGCACTATACCCGGGACAGGGGGGAAAAACTGTTTTTT | NA | TRBJ1-4 | TRBD1 | TRBV7-9
CASSGQGRETQYF | TGTGCCAGCAGCGGACAGGGGAGAGAGACCCAGTACTTC | NA | TRBJ2-5 | TRBD1 | TRBV5-5
CAISESGQVETQYF | TGTGCCATCAGTGAGTCCGGACAGGTAGAGACCCAGTACTTC | NA | TRBJ2-5 | TRBD1 | TRBV10-3
CSVDIGRSEQYF | TGCAGCGTTGACATCGGGCGTAGCGAGCAGTACTTC | NA | TRBJ2-7 | NA | TRBV29-1
CASSPAADRGYTEAFF | TGTGCCAGCAGCCCAGCCGCGGACAGGGGATACACTGAAGCTTTCTTT | NA | TRBJ1-1 | TRBD1 | TRBV7-9
CASSYGGTSGNTDTQYF | TGTGCCAGCAGTTACGGCGGGACTAGCGGCAACACAGATACGCAGTATTTT | NA | TRBJ2-3 | TRBD2 | TRBV6-2/TRBV6-3
CASSSRSQGANSPLHF | TGCGCCAGCAGTTCAAGGTCGCAGGGGGCGAATTCACCCCTCCACTTT | few | TRBJ1-6 | TRBD1 | TRBV5-1
CASSEHINQPQHF | TGTGCCAGCAGTGAGCATATCAATCAGCCCCAGCATTTT | NA | TRBJ1-5 | NA | TRBV6-4
CASSPGQGLIYNEQFF | TGTGCCAGCAGTCCCGGACAGGGACTTATCTACAATGAGCAGTTCTTC | NA | TRBJ2-1 | TRBD1 | TRBV6-1
CASSLTTGGEQYF | TGTGCCAGCAGTTTGACGACAGGGGGCGAGCAGTACTTC | NA | TRBJ2-7 | TRBD1 | TRBV12-3/TRBV12-4
CSVEEFRTGQETQYF | TGCAGCGTTGAAGAATTCCGGACAGGGCAAGAGACCCAGTACTTC | few | TRBJ2-5 | TRBD1 | TRBV29-1
CASSLTGLAGGGYTQYF | TGTGCCAGCAGTTTAACTGGACTAGCGGGGGGTGGGTATACGCAGTATTTT | NA | TRBJ2-3 | TRBD2 | TRBV27
CASSGGPTGGTQYF | TGCGCCAGCAGCGGAGGCCCGACAGGGGGTACGCAGTATTTT | NA | TRBJ2-3 | TRBD1 | TRBV5-1
CASSFRTAIEYF | TGTGCCAGCAGCTTTCGGACAGCCATTGAGTACTTC | NA | TRBJ2-5 | NA | TRBV5-4
CASKLGPPLTGGLVETQYF | TGTGCCAGCAAACTTGGCCCCCCCCTTACAGGGGGCTTAGTAGAGACCCAGTACTTC | NA | TRBJ2-5 | TRBD1 | TRBV6-2/TRBV6-3
CASLEETGANVLTF | TGCGCCAGCCTCGAGGAAACTGGGGCCAACGTCCTGACTTTC | few | TRBJ2-6 | NA | TRBV5-1
CASSLGQENTGELFF | TGCGCCAGCAGCTTGGGACAGGAAAACACCGGGGAGCTGTTTTTT | NA | TRBJ2-2 | NA | TRBV5-1
CASSLQGSTGELFF | TGTGCCAGCAGCTTACAGGGGAGCACCGGGGAGCTGTTTTTT | NA | TRBJ2-2 | NA | TRBV11-2
CASSLGILYEQYF | TGTGCCAGCAGTTTGGGGATTCTTTACGAGCAGTACTTC | few | TRBJ2-7 | NA | TRBV12-3/TRBV12-4
CASSTGRGSYEQYF | TGTGCCAGCTCGACTGGGCGGGGCTCCTACGAGCAGTACTTC | NA | TRBJ2-7 | NA | TRBV7-2
CASSLDGSGSYNSPLHF | TGCGCCAGCAGCTTGGATGGATCTGGCTCCTATAATTCACCCCTCCACTTT | many | TRBJ1-6 | NA | TRBV5-1
CASGQGLSYEQYF | TGTGCCAGCGGGCAGGGTCTCTCCTACGAGCAGTACTTC | NA | TRBJ2-7 | NA | TRBV7-9
CASSVKGLALQETQYF | TGTGCCAGCAGTGTTAAGGGACTAGCGTTACAAGAGACCCAGTACTTC | NA | TRBJ2-5 | TRBD2 | TRBV27
CASSLRRSDTQYF | TGCGCCAGCAGCTTGCGACGATCAGATACGCAGTATTTT | few | TRBJ2-3 | NA | TRBV5-1
CASSLSDFSSYEQYF | TGTGCCAGCAGTTTATCTGATTTTAGCTCCTACGAGCAGTACTTC | few | TRBJ2-7 | NA | TRBV12-3/TRBV12-4
CASSPEATKMPQHF | TGTGCCAGCTCACCCGAGGCGACGAAGATGCCCCAGCATTTT | NA | TRBJ1-5 | NA | TRBV18
CASSLRARENYGYTF | TGTGCCAGCAGTTTAAGGGCCAGGGAGAACTATGGCTACACCTTC | NA | TRBJ1-2 | NA | TRBV12-3/TRBV12-4
CASSPFGGGMNTEAFF | TGTGCTAGCAGCCCCTTTGGGGGGGGCATGAACACTGAAGCTTTCTTT | NA | TRBJ1-1 | NA | TRBV7-7
CASSSRAGFTDTQYF | TGTGCCAGCAGCTCCCGTGCGGGGTTCACAGATACGCAGTATTTT | few | TRBJ2-3 | NA | TRBV7-9
CSASHPGQPQHF | TGCAGTGCTAGCCACCCCGGGCAGCCCCAGCATTTT | few | TRBJ1-5 | NA | TRBV20-1
CASSRNSYSNQPQHF | TGTGCCAGCAGTCGCAACAGCTATAGCAATCAGCCCCAGCATTTT | NA | TRBJ1-5 | NA | TRBV6-1
CASRSSTDTQYF | TGTGCCAGCAGATCTAGCACAGATACGCAGTATTTT | NA | TRBJ2-3 | NA | TRBV12-3/TRBV12-4
CATSGLAGGSYNEQFF | TGTGCCACCAGTGGCTTAGCGGGAGGTTCCTACAATGAGCAGTTCTTC | NA | TRBJ2-1 | TRBD2 | TRBV24-1
CASISGTDPNQPQHF | TGTGCCAGCATTTCCGGGACAGACCCCAATCAGCCCCAGCATTTT | few | TRBJ1-5 | TRBD1 | TRBV12-3/TRBV12-4
CASSITFISYEQYF | TGTGCCAGTAGTATAACTTTTATATCCTACGAGCAGTACTTC | NA | TRBJ2-7 | NA | TRBV19
CASSRDETNEKLFF | TGCGCCAGCAGCCGGGACGAAACTAATGAAAAACTGTTTTTT | NA | TRBJ1-4 | NA | TRBV5-1
CASTSQPSGNTIYF | TGTGCCAGCACTTCCCAACCCTCTGGAAACACCATATATTTT | few | TRBJ1-3 | NA | TRBV7-2